Listed below are T cell receptor beta chains from one sample, sequenced in a study of Graves' ophthalmopathy and Graves' hyperthyroidism. TCRdb fed the multiplex PCR reads into MiXCR, producing one record per CDR3 protein. The profile shows 400,000 to 450,000 distinct CDR3 sequences, roughly 21% of them singletons. Sequencing was done on a sample of peripheral blood. Receptors originate from a woman younger than 30 with stable Graves' hyperthyroidism. Both conserved end residues are part of each CDR3. D genes are given only for firm matches. Size is omitted from some rows. Given values are once, few, many or a class for expanded clones.

j_gene: TRBJ2-5; v_gene: TRBV12-3/TRBV12-4; abundance: many; d_gene: -; CDR3nt: TGTGCCAGCAGTTTAGCGGGGGGAACCTCCCAGACCCAGTACTTC; CDR3aa: CASSLAGGTSQTQYF
j_gene: TRBJ2-5; v_gene: TRBV6-1; abundance: many; d_gene: TRBD2; CDR3nt: TGTGCCAGCAGTCCACCCGGACTAGCGGGAGAAGAGACCCAGTACTTC; CDR3aa: CASSPPGLAGEETQYF
j_gene: TRBJ1-1; v_gene: TRBV7-3; abundance: many; d_gene: -; CDR3nt: TGTGCCAGCAGCGAAATGGATGGGGTGACTGAAGCTTTCTTT; CDR3aa: CASSEMDGVTEAFF
j_gene: TRBJ2-7; v_gene: TRBV20-1; abundance: many; d_gene: TRBD2; CDR3nt: TGCAGTGCCGTAAATAGCGGGACCCCCTACGAGCAGTACTTC; CDR3aa: CSAVNSGTPYEQYF
j_gene: TRBJ2-4; v_gene: TRBV27; abundance: -; d_gene: -; CDR3nt: TGTGTCAGCATCTCCGCGGGAAGGAAAAACATTCAGTACTTC; CDR3aa: CVSISAGRKNIQYF
j_gene: TRBJ2-7; v_gene: TRBV7-9; abundance: many; d_gene: -; CDR3nt: TGTGCCAGCAGCTCCTTTCTAGACTACGAGCAGTACTTC; CDR3aa: CASSSFLDYEQYF
j_gene: TRBJ1-1; v_gene: TRBV5-1; abundance: -; d_gene: TRBD1; CDR3nt: TGCGCCAGCAGCTTGTGGGGACCGGGACAGACCTTGAACACTGAAGCTTTCTTT; CDR3aa: CASSLWGPGQTLNTEAFF
j_gene: TRBJ2-5; v_gene: TRBV29-1; abundance: many; d_gene: -; CDR3nt: TGCAGCGTTGACGGCGGGGTAATGAAGACCCAGTACTTC; CDR3aa: CSVDGGVMKTQYF
j_gene: TRBJ2-2; v_gene: TRBV20-1; abundance: many; d_gene: TRBD2; CDR3nt: TGCAGTGCTTCTCCGGGACTAGCGGGAGTCGGGGAGCTGTTTTTT; CDR3aa: CSASPGLAGVGELFF
j_gene: TRBJ1-6; v_gene: TRBV2; abundance: many; d_gene: TRBD1; CDR3nt: TGTGCCAGCTCGATTGGGACAGGGGATAATTCACCCCTCCACTTT; CDR3aa: CASSIGTGDNSPLHF
j_gene: TRBJ1-1; v_gene: TRBV29-1; abundance: many; d_gene: -; CDR3nt: TGCAGCGTCGAAAGACGGGGAGTGAACACTGAAGCTTTCTTT; CDR3aa: CSVERRGVNTEAFF
j_gene: TRBJ1-2; v_gene: TRBV7-9; abundance: few; d_gene: TRBD1; CDR3nt: TGTGCCAGCAGCCGCCCCACAGGGGTGAGGGGCTACACCTTC; CDR3aa: CASSRPTGVRGYTF
j_gene: TRBJ1-2; v_gene: TRBV24-1; abundance: many; d_gene: -; CDR3nt: TGTGCCACCAGTGATTTTGACAGCAGCTATGGCTACACCTTC; CDR3aa: CATSDFDSSYGYTF
j_gene: TRBJ1-1; v_gene: TRBV28; abundance: many; d_gene: -; CDR3nt: TGTGCCAGCAGGCTTAATAAGAACACTGAAGCTTTCTTT; CDR3aa: CASRLNKNTEAFF
j_gene: TRBJ1-2; v_gene: TRBV5-1; abundance: -; d_gene: TRBD1; CDR3nt: TGCGCCAGCAGCCCGGCGGGTGGACAGGGCGTTTGGGATGGCTACACCTTC; CDR3aa: CASSPAGGQGVWDGYTF
j_gene: TRBJ1-2; v_gene: TRBV10-3; abundance: -; d_gene: TRBD1; CDR3nt: TGTGCCATCAGTGTTCAGGGACAGGGGGACTATGGCTACACCTTC; CDR3aa: CAISVQGQGDYGYTF
j_gene: TRBJ1-1; v_gene: TRBV12-3/TRBV12-4; abundance: few; d_gene: -; CDR3nt: TGTGCCAGCAGTGGGGCAGCGAGGGGGAACACTGAAGCTTTCTTT; CDR3aa: CASSGAARGNTEAFF
j_gene: TRBJ2-5; v_gene: TRBV11-2; abundance: many; d_gene: -; CDR3nt: TGTGCCAGCAGCCCCCGGGGGGCGAGAGAGACCCAGTACTTC; CDR3aa: CASSPRGARETQYF
j_gene: TRBJ2-5; v_gene: TRBV30; abundance: many; d_gene: TRBD2; CDR3nt: TGTGCCTGGAGCCACCAGGGACTAGCGGGAGGGAGGCAAGAGACCCAGTACTTC; CDR3aa: CAWSHQGLAGGRQETQYF
j_gene: TRBJ2-7; v_gene: TRBV27; abundance: many; d_gene: -; CDR3nt: TGTGCCAGCAGTTTCCTTGACAGAATCTACGAGCAGTACTTC; CDR3aa: CASSFLDRIYEQYF
j_gene: TRBJ2-7; v_gene: TRBV12-3/TRBV12-4; abundance: many; d_gene: -; CDR3nt: TGTGCCAGCAGCCCAGGCGGGGTTTACGAGCAGTACTTC; CDR3aa: CASSPGGVYEQYF
j_gene: TRBJ1-2; v_gene: TRBV5-1; abundance: -; d_gene: TRBD1; CDR3nt: TGCGCCAGCAGCCGACTACCGGGACAGGACTATGGCTACACCTTC; CDR3aa: CASSRLPGQDYGYTF
j_gene: TRBJ2-5; v_gene: TRBV6-1; abundance: many; d_gene: -; CDR3nt: TGTGCCAGCAGTCTTAGGCGTTTTTCTCAAGAGACCCAGTACTTC; CDR3aa: CASSLRRFSQETQYF
j_gene: TRBJ2-7; v_gene: TRBV28; abundance: many; d_gene: TRBD2; CDR3nt: TGTGCCAGCAGTCCCGGGACTAGCGGGAAGGAGCAGTACTTC; CDR3aa: CASSPGTSGKEQYF
j_gene: TRBJ1-6; v_gene: TRBV6-1; abundance: many; d_gene: TRBD1; CDR3nt: TGTGCCAGCAGTGCCGACAGGGGGCCTTCACCCCTCCACTTT; CDR3aa: CASSADRGPSPLHF
j_gene: TRBJ1-2; v_gene: TRBV6-1; abundance: many; d_gene: TRBD1; CDR3nt: TGTGCCAGCAGTGAGACAGGGGTTAGCTATGGCTACACCTTC; CDR3aa: CASSETGVSYGYTF
j_gene: TRBJ2-7; v_gene: TRBV7-2; abundance: many; d_gene: -; CDR3nt: TGTGCCAGCCTCCCGTCGGGAGCCCATGGGGAGCAGTACTTC; CDR3aa: CASLPSGAHGEQYF
j_gene: TRBJ1-1; v_gene: TRBV10-3; abundance: many; d_gene: TRBD1; CDR3nt: TGTGCCATCAGCAAGGGGGCGAACACTGAAGCTTTCTTC; CDR3aa: CAISKGANTEAFF
j_gene: TRBJ2-4; v_gene: TRBV20-1; abundance: many; d_gene: TRBD2; CDR3nt: TGCAGTGCTGGGAGGCCGAGCGGGAGGGTTGAGGGGAAAAACATTCAGTACTTC; CDR3aa: CSAGRPSGRVEGKNIQYF
j_gene: TRBJ2-7; v_gene: TRBV7-9; abundance: many; d_gene: -; CDR3nt: TGTGCCAGCAGCCGCGGGACATCGAACTCCTACGAGCAGTACTTC; CDR3aa: CASSRGTSNSYEQYF
j_gene: TRBJ2-7; v_gene: TRBV28; abundance: many; d_gene: TRBD1; CDR3nt: TGTGCCAGCAGTTTATCACGGGACAGGGGCTACGAGCAGTACTTC; CDR3aa: CASSLSRDRGYEQYF
j_gene: TRBJ2-5; v_gene: TRBV6-2/TRBV6-3; abundance: -; d_gene: TRBD2; CDR3nt: TGTGCCAGCACTCTAGCGGGGGTGGAAGAGACCCAGTACTTC; CDR3aa: CASTLAGVEETQYF
j_gene: TRBJ2-2; v_gene: TRBV28; abundance: many; d_gene: TRBD1; CDR3nt: TGTGCCAGCAGTTCCGGACAGGGGGCGCCCGGGGAGCTGTTTTTT; CDR3aa: CASSSGQGAPGELFF
j_gene: TRBJ2-7; v_gene: TRBV25-1; abundance: many; d_gene: TRBD2; CDR3nt: TGTGCCAGCAGCACCCGTAGCGGGTCACTCTACGAGCAGTACTTC; CDR3aa: CASSTRSGSLYEQYF
j_gene: TRBJ1-3; v_gene: TRBV2; abundance: many; d_gene: TRBD1; CDR3nt: TGTGCCAGCAGCCCCTACAGGGGTTCTGGAAACACCATATATTTT; CDR3aa: CASSPYRGSGNTIYF
j_gene: TRBJ2-7; v_gene: TRBV6-2/TRBV6-3; abundance: many; d_gene: TRBD2; CDR3nt: TGTGCCAGCAGACGCCGCGGGAGTAGCGGCAGTTCCTACGAGCAGTACTTC; CDR3aa: CASRRRGSSGSSYEQYF
j_gene: TRBJ2-7; v_gene: TRBV7-8; abundance: many; d_gene: -; CDR3nt: TGTGCCAGCAGCTTTGAGGAGACAGTCTCCTACGAGCAGTACTTC; CDR3aa: CASSFEETVSYEQYF